This T cell receptor beta chain was retrieved from a study of blood T cell repertoires in COVID-19. Study-level information: Sites in the United States, Italy and Spain provided acute and convalescent COVID-19 samples. The analysed material was cDNA or gDNA that came from T cells, B-cell-depleted T cells, or PBMCs.

V was cut by 1 base and J by 5 bases, with 11 bases left in between. From germline, CDR1 is MGHRA and CDR2 YSYEKL. The CDR3 consists of 14 residues. The count of this clone is one. In the original analysis: Estimation of nucleated cell counts was performed using reference gene primer amplification. Sequencing was performed with immunoSEQ multiplex PCR; in TCRdb, only in-frame clones are kept and a portion is missing. For V, J and clone size, that table is used; D and trimming come from the DNA. The sample contains roughly 59,000 clones, about four fifths of which appear only once. J is TRBJ2-5 and V is TRBV4-1; a possible D gene is TRBD2 (5 bases). What was sequenced was peripheral blood. The TCR comes from a human donor in a cohort sampled during active COVID-19. CDR3 region: CASSQGLAWETQYF. DNA for the CDR3: TGCGCCAGCAGCCAAGGGCTAGCTTGGGAGACCCAGTACTTC.